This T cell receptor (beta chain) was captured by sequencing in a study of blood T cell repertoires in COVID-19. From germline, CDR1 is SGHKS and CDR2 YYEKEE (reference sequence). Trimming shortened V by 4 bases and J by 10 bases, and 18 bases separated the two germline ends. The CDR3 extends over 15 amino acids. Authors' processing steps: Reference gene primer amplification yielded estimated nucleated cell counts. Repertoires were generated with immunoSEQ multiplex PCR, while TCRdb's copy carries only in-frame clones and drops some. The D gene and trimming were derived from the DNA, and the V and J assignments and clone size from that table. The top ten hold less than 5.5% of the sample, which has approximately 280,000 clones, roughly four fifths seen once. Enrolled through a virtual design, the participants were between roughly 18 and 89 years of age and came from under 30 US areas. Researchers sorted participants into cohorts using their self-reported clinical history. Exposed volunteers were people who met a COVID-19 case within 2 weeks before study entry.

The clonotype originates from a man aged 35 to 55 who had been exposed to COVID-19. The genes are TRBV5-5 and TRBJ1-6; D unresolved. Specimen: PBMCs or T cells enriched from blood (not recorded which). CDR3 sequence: CASSRVDGGGSPLHF. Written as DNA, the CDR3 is TGTGCCAGCAGCCGAGTCGATGGTGGCGGGTCACCCCTCCACTTT.